The clone carrying this T cell receptor beta chain was counted ten times or more. Its antigen is as yet unknown. The CDR3 goes on 3 residues after the read ends, and that part is filled in from the germline J gene. Repertoires were generated with immunoSEQ multiplex PCR, while TCRdb's copy carries only in-frame clones and drops some. The data show about 52,000 clones, with none appearing a single time. The data belong to a study of T cell clonality in common variable immunodeficiency. Study-level points and caveats: Patient heterogeneity in the CVID cohort limited correlations between repertoire features and clinical complications.

The V gene end was trimmed by 5 bases and the J gene end by 0 bases; junction bases not matched to a gene: 3. This CDR3 contains 15 residues. Germline V gene data show CDR1 as SGHKS and CDR2 as YYEKEE (reference sequence). What was sequenced was peripheral blood mononuclear cells. The receptor's source is a person aged 18 to 75 in good health. The chain recombines TRBV5-5 with TRBJ2-2; 8 nucleotides agree with TRBD1. The CDR3 protein is CASSWTGTNTGELFF. The sequenced part of the CDR3 DNA is TGTGCCAGCAGTTGGACAGGGACGAACACCGGGGAG.